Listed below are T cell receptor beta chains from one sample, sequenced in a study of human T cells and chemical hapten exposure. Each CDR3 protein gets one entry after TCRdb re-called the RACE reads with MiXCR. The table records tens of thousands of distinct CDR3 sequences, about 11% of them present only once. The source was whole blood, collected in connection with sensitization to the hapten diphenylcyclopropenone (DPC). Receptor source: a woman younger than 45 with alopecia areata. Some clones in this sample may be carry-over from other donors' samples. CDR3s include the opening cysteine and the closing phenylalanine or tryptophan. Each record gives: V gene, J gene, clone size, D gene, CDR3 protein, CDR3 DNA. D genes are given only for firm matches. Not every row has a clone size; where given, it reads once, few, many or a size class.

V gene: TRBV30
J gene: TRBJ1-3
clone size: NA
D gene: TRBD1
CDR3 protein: CAWSLGTAGNTIYF
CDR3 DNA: TGTGCCTGGAGCCTAGGGACAGCTGGAAACACCATATATTTT

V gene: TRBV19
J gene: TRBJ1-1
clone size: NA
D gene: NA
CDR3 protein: CTSSIYPGVAFF
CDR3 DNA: TGTACCAGTAGTATCTACCCGGGGGTAGCTTTCTTT

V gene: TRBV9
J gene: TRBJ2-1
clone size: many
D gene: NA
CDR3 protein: CASSVVATGGNEQFF
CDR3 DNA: TGTGCCAGCAGCGTCGTCGCGACAGGAGGCAATGAGCAGTTCTTC

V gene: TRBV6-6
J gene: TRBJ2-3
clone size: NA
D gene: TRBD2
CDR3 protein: CASSSQREYTDTQYF
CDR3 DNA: TGTGCCAGCAGTTCTCAGCGGGAATACACAGATACGCAGTATTTT

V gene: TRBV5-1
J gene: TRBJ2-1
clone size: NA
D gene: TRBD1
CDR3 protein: CASSLETAGGYNEQFF
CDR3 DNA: TGCGCCAGCAGCTTGGAGACGGCAGGGGGTTACAATGAGCAGTTCTTC

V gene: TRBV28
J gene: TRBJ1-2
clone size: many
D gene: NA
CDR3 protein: CASSPQARGYTF
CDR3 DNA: TGTGCCAGCAGCCCACAAGCGCGTGGCTACACCTTC

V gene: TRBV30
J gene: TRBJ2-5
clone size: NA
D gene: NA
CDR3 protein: CAWSVRPRYQETQYF
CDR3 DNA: TGTGCCTGGAGTGTAAGGCCCCGGTACCAAGAGACCCAGTACTTC

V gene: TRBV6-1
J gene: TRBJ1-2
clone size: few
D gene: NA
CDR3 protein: CASEANYGYTF
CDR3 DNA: TGTGCCAGTGAAGCTAACTATGGCTACACCTTC

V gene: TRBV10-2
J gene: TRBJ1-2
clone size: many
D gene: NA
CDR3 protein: CASSGHDKGYTF
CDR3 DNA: TGCGCCAGCAGTGGTCACGACAAGGGCTACACCTTC

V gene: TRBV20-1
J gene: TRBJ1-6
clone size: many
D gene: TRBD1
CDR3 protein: CSASMGQGNNSPLHF
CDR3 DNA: TGCAGTGCTAGTATGGGACAGGGAAATAATTCACCCCTCCACTTT

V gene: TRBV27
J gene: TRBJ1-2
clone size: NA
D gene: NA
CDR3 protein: CASSFFGRKNYGYTF
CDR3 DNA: TGTGCCAGCAGTTTTTTCGGCAGGAAGAACTATGGCTACACCTTC

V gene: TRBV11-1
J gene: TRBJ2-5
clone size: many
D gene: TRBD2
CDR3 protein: CASSQEPGLAREETQYF
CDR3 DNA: TGTGCCAGCAGCCAGGAACCGGGACTAGCAAGAGAAGAGACCCAGTACTTC

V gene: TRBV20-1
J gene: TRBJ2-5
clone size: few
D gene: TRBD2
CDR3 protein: CSARERAGQETQYF
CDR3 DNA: TGCAGTGCTAGAGAGAGAGCGGGGCAAGAGACCCAGTACTTC

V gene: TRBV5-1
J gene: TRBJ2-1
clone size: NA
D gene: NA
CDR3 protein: CASSFPRDSYNEQFF
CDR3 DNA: TGCGCCAGCAGCTTCCCCCGAGACTCCTACAATGAGCAGTTCTTC

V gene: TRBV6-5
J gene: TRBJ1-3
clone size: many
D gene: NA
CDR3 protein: CASSKIGSGNTIYF
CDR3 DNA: TGTGCCAGCAGTAAAATCGGCTCTGGAAACACCATATATTTT

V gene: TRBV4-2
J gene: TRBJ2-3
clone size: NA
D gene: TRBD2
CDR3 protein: CASSDTSGSADTQYF
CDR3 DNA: TGTGCCAGCAGCGATACTAGCGGGAGTGCAGATACGCAGTATTTT